The next 12 T cell receptor beta chains were all read from a single sample in a study of regulatory T cells in long-lasting Graves disease. This sample's time point: newly diagnosed GD, antithyroid drugs for less than 3 months. Isolated PBMC RNA provided the starting material for the TCR library. Construction of TCR beta libraries relied on iRepertoire HTBI primers and on Arm-PCR targeting CDR3 regions. TCRdb re-called the multiplex PCR reads with MiXCR, one entry per CDR3 protein. The data contain under 500,000 distinct CDR3 sequences, about a sixth of them seen just once; the ten biggest clones take up about 10%. The same specimen was also included in a second study, on T cells in Graves' hyperthyroidism and ophthalmopathy.

The material sequenced was peripheral blood mononuclear cells (PBMCs), taken at new diagnosis, from a patient treated with antithyroid drugs. These receptors were taken from a woman in her thirties with Graves disease.

This clonotype was observed a handful of times. The genes are TRBV27 and TRBJ2-2, with 12 bases aligning to TRBD2. The length of the CDR3 is 15 residues. The V gene end was trimmed by 7 bases and the J gene end by 6 bases; junction bases not matched to a gene: 6. Germline V gene sequence: CDR1 MNHEY, CDR2 SMNVEV (reference sequence). The CDR3: CASNSGLAGPGELFF. As DNA, the CDR3 is TGTGCCAGCAACTCTGGACTAGCGGGACCCGGGGAGCTGTTTTTT.

This clonotype was found many times. V is TRBV15 and J is TRBJ1-2, with TRBD1 matching over 9 bases. CDR3 size: 12 residues. Germline values: CDR1 LNHNV, CDR2 YYDKDF (reference sequence). J lost 4 bases, V lost 7 bases, and 1 base had no gene match. CDR3 DNA sequence: TGTGCCACCAAGACAGGGGGCTATGGCTACACCTTC. Translating it yields CATKTGGYGYTF.

On this clonotype itself: This sequence may be a read error, since a much larger clone differs from it by one base. V and J are TRBV5-6 and TRBJ2-3; 9 bases match TRBD1. Trimming removed 7 bases from V and 4 bases from J; junction bases left unmatched: 1. The CDR3 is 12 amino acids. The germline CDR1 and CDR2 sequences are SGHDT and YYEEEE. The DNA of the CDR3 is TGTGCCAGCGGGACAGGGTCAGATACGCAGTATTTT. This encodes CASGTGSDTQYF. The full variable domain, in which reference TRBV5-6 and TRBJ2-3 provide the parts outside the CDR3, is DAGVTQSPTHLIKTRGQQVTLRCSPKSGHDTVSWYQQALGQGPQFIFQYYEEEERQRGNFPDRFSGHQFPNYSSELNVNALLLGDSALYLCASGTGSDTQYFGPGTRLTVL.

This clonotype came up many times. CDR3 sequence reads: CAISESGGVEQFF. Here the CDR3 DNA reads TGTGCCATCAGTGAGTCGGGCGGGGTCGAGCAGTTCTTC. This chain uses TRBV10-3 with TRBJ2-1; D may be TRBD2 (6 bases). The germline V gene encodes CDR1 ENHRY and CDR2 SYGVKD. The CDR3 consists of 13 residues. Trimming took 0 bases from V and 10 from J, leaving 10 bases between them.

This clonotype was recorded a few times. The chain links TRBV30 to TRBJ1-2; D is undetermined. The CDR3 contains 12 residues. V shed 4 bases and J shed 2 bases, with 8 bases lying between them. Germline V CDR1 and CDR2: GTSNPN, SVGIG (reference sequence). The CDR3 DNA reads TGTGCCTGGATTGACCGGAACTATGGCTACACCTTC. This gives the protein CAWIDRNYGYTF.

Of note for this clonotype: A far bigger clonotype differs at one base, so this is likely a read error. This CDR3 is missing its conserved last phenylalanine or tryptophan, likely due to a read error. J is TRBJ2-7 and V is TRBV6-9; 7 bases map to TRBD2. The germline CDR1 and CDR2 sequences are MNHGY and SVAAGI. This CDR3 spans 16 amino acids. V shed 3 bases and J 0 bases; nucleotides not matched to a gene: 8. CDR3 protein: CASSYPSSGNSYEQYL. The CDR3, as DNA: TGTGCCAGCAGTTACCCTTCGAGCGGGAACTCCTACGAGCAGTACCTC.

This clonotype was observed a few times. The rearrangement links TRBV7-2 to TRBJ2-5; no firm D call. The CDR3 loop spans 13 amino acids. V lost 2 bases and J 4 bases, leaving 8 bases between the germline ends. The germline CDR1 and CDR2 sequences are SGHTA and FQGNSA. The CDR3 region is CASSLLQRETQYF. The CDR3 nucleotides are TGTGCCAGCAGCTTACTTCAGAGAGAGACCCAGTACTTC.

There are many counts of this clonotype. CDR3 sequence: CSARRPGLAYNEQFF. The CDR3 DNA is TGCAGTGCGAGACGCCCGGGACTAGCGTACAATGAGCAGTTCTTC. The chain employs TRBV20-1 and TRBJ2-1; 10 bases line up with TRBD2. Germline V gene data show CDR1 as DFQATT and CDR2 as SNEGSKA (reference sequence). This CDR3 is built from 15 residues. The J segment lost 4 bases and the V segment lost 6 bases, leaving 9 bases of the junction unmatched.

This clonotype was counted at least ten times. This chain connects TRBV9 to TRBJ1-2, with 10 bases identical to TRBD1. V trimming: 0 bases; J trimming: 3 bases; junction bases outside the gene matches: 8. There are 17 residues in the CDR3. CDR1 is SGDLS and CDR2 is YYNGEE in the germline V gene. The DNA of the CDR3 is TGTGCCAGCAGCGTAGAGGGGACAGGGGAACCAGACTATGGCTACACCTTC. Translation: CASSVEGTGEPDYGYTF.

This clonotype was seen repeatedly, ten times or more. The chain recombines TRBV6-1 with TRBJ1-2; TRBD1 matches 11 bases. CDR3 length: 15 amino acids. Trimming at V came to 5 bases and at J to 3 bases, leaving 5 bases not matched to a gene. Germline V gene sequence: CDR1 MNHNS, CDR2 SASEGT. The CDR3 reads CASSKRTGGDYGYTF. DNA of the CDR3: TGTGCCAGCAGTAAAAGGACAGGGGGCGACTATGGCTACACCTTC.

The chain carries TRBV20-1 and TRBJ2-5; perhaps D is TRBD1 or TRBD2 (5 bases each). The ends were cut back, 3 bases at V and 1 base at J, with 12 bases in the middle. This CDR3 spans 14 amino acids. Germline CDR1 and CDR2: DFQATT and SNEGSKA (reference sequence). DNA for the CDR3: TGCAGTGCTAGCCAGGGCGGACTCCAAGAGACCCAGTACTTC. Residues: CSASQGGLQETQYF.

The sample holds many counts of this clonotype. The chain links TRBV7-2 to TRBJ2-3, with 8 bases aligning to TRBD1. This CDR3 has 19 residues. J was trimmed by 5 bases and V by 1 base; bases with no gene match: 17. CDR1 and CDR2 (germline): SGHTA, FQGNSA. The CDR3, as DNA: TGTGCCAGCAGCTTAGAAGGGCACAGGGGGAGCGGCTATCTAGATACGCAGTATTTT. It translates to CASSLEGHRGSGYLDTQYF.